These 18 T cell receptor beta chains were all obtained from the same sample, sequenced in a study of CD8 T cells in Susac syndrome (dated by TCRdb to between 2018 and 2021). Libraries were built with the immunoSEQ multiplex PCR assay. RNA was extracted using the RNeasy kit, and about 0.5 to 1 ug of the RNA was reverse transcribed with random hexamers. In-frame beta chains were kept once TCRdb had trimmed the public reads at Q25 with fastp and called clones with MiXCR. Here each entry gathers all rows of one CDR3 protein and keeps the most common genes and DNA. The sample table holds some 190,000 distinct CDR3 sequences, of which 85% to 95% were seen once. The ten largest clones represent 0.095% to 0.12% of the sample. Sequenced: CD4+ T cells from PBMCs. The receptors were sampled from a human donor in good health.

CDR3 DNA sequence: TGTGCCAGCAGTTTAACGGGCCTGACAGGGACTGAAGCTTTCTTT. Its protein is CASSLTGLTGTEAFF. The chain has TRBV12-3 or TRBV12-4 and TRBJ1-1; 7 bases map to TRBD1. V lost 2 bases to trimming and J lost 5 bases; unmatched junction nucleotides: 8. The CDR3 has 15 residues.

The chain has TRBV18 and TRBJ2-4, with D possibly matching TRBD1 (6 bases). The CDR3 spans 12 residues. CDR1 and CDR2 (germline): KGHSH, LQKENI. Deletions cut 3 bases from V and 6 bases from J, with 6 bases between. The CDR3 region has the DNA TGTGCCAGCTCACCGGACAGAAACATTCAGTACTTC. Amino acids: CASSPDRNIQYF.

This clonotype is a singleton in its sample. The chain carries TRBV6-1 and TRBJ2-7; perhaps TRBD2 as D (5 bases). Trimming removed 3 bases at V and 1 base at J, with 10 bases between. The germline CDR1 and CDR2 sequences are MNHNS and SASEGT. The CDR3 sequence is 14 residues long. This chain's CDR3 is CASSEVRGSYEQYV. The CDR3 bases are TGTGCCAGCAGTGAGGTACGGGGTTCCTACGAGCAGTACGTC.

The chain employs TRBV20-1 and TRBJ2-2; maybe TRBD2 (5 bases). Trimming pared 2 bases from V and 3 bases from J, leaving 7 bases between. CDR3 length: 13 residues. Germline CDR1 reads DFQATT; CDR2 reads SNEGSKA (reference sequence). CDR3 sequence (DNA): TGCAGTGCTAGATTGAGGGACACCGGGGAGCTGTTTTTT. It encodes CSARLRDTGELFF.

In its sample, this clonotype was seen once. Here the CDR3 DNA reads TGCAGTGCTCCCCGCGAGGGGTCCTACGAGCAGTACTTC. Protein: CSAPREGSYEQYF. This sequence joins TRBV20-1 and TRBJ2-7; D may correspond to TRBD1 or TRBD2 (5 bases each). Germline CDR1 and CDR2: DFQATT and SNEGSKA (reference sequence). The CDR3 is 13 residues long. V lost 5 bases to trimming and J lost 1 base, with 12 bases between them.

A few counts support this clonotype. V is TRBV12-3 or TRBV12-4 and J is TRBJ2-5, with D unresolved. This CDR3 is 13 amino acids long. Trimming shortened V by 2 bases and J by 5 bases, and 9 bases separated the two germline ends. In nucleotides, the CDR3 is TGTGCCAGCAGTTTATCCCGGAGTGAGACCCAGTACTTC. This gives the protein CASSLSRSETQYF.

The chain has TRBV20-1 and TRBJ2-3; no clear D. CDR1 and CDR2 from the germline V gene are DFQATT and SNEGSKA (reference sequence). The V end was cut by 6 bases, the J end by 4 bases, with 8 bases between. CDR3 length: 11 amino acids. The CDR3 coding sequence is TGCAGTGCGCTCCAGGCAGATACGCAGTATTTT. Translated: CSALQADTQYF.

This chain joins TRBV6-1 and TRBJ2-7; TRBD2 aligns across 9 bases. The CDR3 loop spans 14 amino acids. V shed 5 bases and J 6 bases; nucleotides not matched to a gene: 8. Germline CDR1 reads MNHNS; CDR2 reads SASEGT. The DNA for the CDR3 is TGTGCCAGCAGTCTTAGCGGGAGATATTCCGAGCAGTACGTC. Its translation is CASSLSGRYSEQYV.

The chain carries TRBV7-2 and TRBJ2-7; D possibly matches TRBD1 or TRBD2 (5 bases each). Germline CDR1 reads SGHTA; CDR2 reads FQGNSA. Trimming pared 1 base from V and 3 bases from J, leaving 13 bases between. This CDR3 comprises 15 residues. The CDR3 loop is CASSLVPDGGYEQYV. CDR3 nucleotides: TGTGCCAGCAGCTTAGTCCCTGATGGGGGCTACGAGCAGTACGTC.

The V gene is TRBV24-1, the J gene TRBJ1-3, with a possible D match to TRBD1 (5 bases). Trimming pared 0 bases from V and 7 bases from J, leaving 6 bases between. CDR3 size: 13 residues. Germline V lookup: CDR1 KGHDR, CDR2 SFDVKD. CDR3 nucleotide sequence: TGTGCCACCAGTGATTTGAACAGGAACACCATATATTTT. Its translation: CATSDLNRNTIYF.

The chain has TRBV20-1 and TRBJ1-2; the match to TRBD1 covers 9 bases. Trimming cost V 6 bases and J 5 bases; bases outside gene matches: 16. The CDR3 is made up of 16 amino acids. Germline V gene lookup returns CDR1 DFQATT and CDR2 SNEGSKA (reference sequence). The CDR3 region has the DNA TGCAGTGCGCCTCAGGCGGCCACAGGGGGCGGGTATGGCTACACCTTC. Protein sequence: CSAPQAATGGGYGYTF.

The chain carries TRBV12-3 or TRBV12-4 and TRBJ2-1, with 9 bases lining up with TRBD1. The CDR3 totals 18 residues. Trimming removed 6 bases from V and 0 bases from J; junction bases left unmatched: 12. Written as DNA, the CDR3 is TGTGCCAGCAGACCGGGACAGGGTAGGGCCGGCTCCTACAATGAGCAGTTCTTC. Translation: CASRPGQGRAGSYNEQFF.

The chain couples TRBV24-1 to TRBJ2-3; D not resolved. The CDR3 runs to 17 residues. The germline V and J ends were trimmed by 0 bases and 3 bases, with 15 bases remaining between them. Per the germline V gene, CDR1 is KGHDR and CDR2 is SFDVKD. DNA of the CDR3: TGTGCCACCAGTGATTTGCCCCGCCCACAGCAGACAGATACGCAGTATTTT. Protein: CATSDLPRPQQTDTQYF.

The V gene is TRBV9, the J gene TRBJ1-2, with D unresolved. Trimming shortened V by 0 bases and J by 0 bases, and 9 bases separated the two germline ends. The CDR3 loop spans 15 amino acids. CDR1 SGDLS and CDR2 YYNGEE come from the germline V gene. The CDR3 coding sequence is TGTGCCAGCAGCGTAGTGGAGAGGCCTAACTATGGCTACACCTTC. It encodes CASSVVERPNYGYTF. The full variable domain, in which reference TRBV9 and TRBJ1-2 provide the parts outside the CDR3, is DSGVTQTPKHLITATGQRVTLRCSPRSGDLSVYWYQQSLDQGLQFLIQYYNGEERAKGNILERFSAQQFPDLHSELNLSSLELGDSALYFCASSVVERPNYGYTFGSGTRLTVV.

This clonotype was picked up one time. The CDR3 is CASTRRIGDTQYF. The CDR3 DNA is TGTGCCAGCACCCGCCGGATCGGAGATACGCAGTATTTT. The chain joins TRBV27 to TRBJ2-3; D is undetermined. V was cut by 7 bases and J by 5 bases, with 13 bases left in between. The CDR3 runs to 13 residues. Per germline, CDR1 MNHEY and CDR2 SMNVEV (reference sequence).

This clonotype has only one observation. The chain has TRBV29-1 and TRBJ1-2; D might be TRBD1 (6 bases). Trimming took 8 bases from V and 5 from J, leaving 21 bases between them. Germline-derived CDR1 and CDR2 are SQVTM and ANQGSEA. The CDR3 is made up of 14 amino acids. The CDR3 spells CSPFRTGTQYGYTF. The CDR3 DNA follows: TGCAGCCCTTTCCGCACCGGGACACAGTATGGCTACACCTTC.

In nucleotides, the CDR3 is TGCAGTGCCCCGGAGCACAATGAGCAGTTCTTC. Its protein product is CSAPEHNEQFF. V is TRBV20-1 and J is TRBJ2-1, with D uncertain. Trimming removed 6 bases from V and 5 bases from J, with 8 bases in between. CDR3 length equals 11 residues. Germline V CDR1 and CDR2: DFQATT, SNEGSKA (reference sequence).

For this clonotype: The conserved phenylalanine or tryptophan is not found at the CDR3 terminus, so this likely reflects a read error. The rearrangement uses TRBV3-1 and TRBJ1-6; D gene uncertain. V lost 1 base and J 9 bases, leaving 7 bases between the germline ends. CDR3 size: 13 residues. Germline values: CDR1 LGHDT, CDR2 YNNKEL (reference sequence). The DNA for the CDR3 is TGTGCCAGCAGCCAAGCAATGGGTTCACCCCTCCACCTT. Translation gives CASSQAMGSPLHL.